The rows below give T cell receptor beta chains drawn from one sample of a study of memory CD4+ T cells and cytomegalovirus serostatus. Sequencing used immunoSEQ multiplex PCR; TCRdb keeps in-frame clones, though not all of them. The table shows almost 45,000 clones, with 79% occurring only once. Input material: memory CD4+ T cells from blood. These receptors were obtained from an adult in good health and CMV-seronegative. CDR3s leave out the opening cysteine and the closing phenylalanine or tryptophan.

j_call | v_call | cdr3_aa
TRBJ2-1 | TRBV6-5 | ASSSPLGGNEQF
TRBJ2-2 | TRBV6-6 | ASSDRGGSTGELF
TRBJ2-5 | TRBV2 | ASSGAKSGETQY
TRBJ2-5 | TRBV5-6 | ASSSGLAGGPWKTQY
TRBJ1-1 | TRBV25-1 | ASSDSRSGGTEAF
TRBJ2-3 | TRBV5-1 | ASKWRASDTQY
TRBJ2-1 | TRBV29-1 | SVMTSGRVDEQF
TRBJ2-7 | TRBV12-5 | ASGLRQGAEQY
TRBJ2-7 | TRBV5-6 | ASSLIPGSKRREQY
TRBJ2-7 | TRBV10-2 | ASSATRDSSEQY
TRBJ1-1 | TRBV12-5 | ASGPGSGSGEAF
TRBJ2-1 | TRBV5-5 | ASSLGGESPNEQF
TRBJ1-4 | TRBV2 | ASSRTDRRGEKLF
TRBJ1-1 | TRBV29-1 | SVLRQSTEAF
TRBJ2-1 | TRBV29-1 | SARAGGPNNEQF
TRBJ2-7 | TRBV15 | ATSRDRGGRAVGEQY
TRBJ2-7 | TRBV6-5 | ASGPGITAYEQY
TRBJ2-2 | TRBV30 | AWSVLVSGELF
TRBJ1-2 | TRBV30 | AWSGDKGGYT
TRBJ1-5 | TRBV9 | ASSAGQGGISNQPQH
TRBJ2-1 | TRBV25-1 | ASSDSEKNYNEQF
TRBJ1-1 | TRBV12-5 | ASGQGGAEGTEAF
TRBJ1-2 | TRBV7-3 | ASSSAAPWRDGYT
TRBJ1-2 | TRBV2 | ASSERGGYGYT
TRBJ2-5 | TRBV5-4 | ASSLQGGRGETQY